Each of the 20 T cell receptor beta chains below was sequenced from the same sample in a study of response to subunit inactivated influenza vaccine. TCRdb independently ran MiXCR on the RT-PCR reads; one entry per CDR3 protein. This table holds over 400,000 distinct CDR3 sequences, approximately 11% found once. The source was PBMCs from blood, collected roughly 6 weeks after vaccination. The receptor set was obtained from a man in his fifties or sixties who received an inactivated influenza vaccine.

CDR3 in amino acids: CASSQKDRNTGELFF. CDR3 in DNA: TGCGCCAGCAGCCAAAAAGACAGGAACACCGGGGAGCTGTTTTTT. The chain employs TRBV4-1 and TRBJ2-2; D might be TRBD1 (5 bases). The V end lost 2 bases, the J end lost 1 base, and 8 bases lay between the germline ends. The germline gives CDR1 MGHRA, CDR2 YSYEKL. The CDR3 length is 15 residues.

The chain uses TRBV27 and TRBJ2-1; D ambiguous. Between the trimmed V and J ends, which lost 10 bases and 4 bases, there was a span of 17 bases. Looked up from germline, CDR1 is MNHEY and CDR2 is SMNVEV (reference sequence). The CDR3 consists of 14 residues. CDR3 protein: CATKVGLGYNEQFF. Here the CDR3 DNA reads TGTGCCACCAAAGTCGGGTTGGGGTACAATGAGCAGTTCTTC.

This chain uses TRBV5-6 with TRBJ1-1, with unresolved D. V gave up 1 base and J gave up 0 bases, with 10 bases separating them. This CDR3 region has 15 residues. CDR1 and CDR2 (germline): SGHDT, YYEEEE. CDR3 coding DNA: TGTGCCAGCAGCTTGAGGCAGCACGTGAACACTGAAGCTTTCTTT. Residues: CASSLRQHVNTEAFF.

The chain couples TRBV15 to TRBJ2-2, with TRBD1 matching 7 bases. The CDR3 loop spans 14 amino acids. The germline V gene has CDR1 LNHNV and CDR2 YYDKDF (reference sequence). With 3 bases clipped from V and 4 bases from J, the junction kept 2 bases outside the gene matches. CDR3 coding DNA: TGTGCCACCAGCAGTAACAGGGGCACCGGGGAGCTGTTTTTT. It translates to CATSSNRGTGELFF.

This clonotype was found a few times. The chain has TRBV5-1 and TRBJ1-6; unclear D gene. This CDR3 spans 15 amino acids. Germline loops: CDR1 SGHRS, CDR2 YFSETQ. Trimming took 0 bases from V and 7 from J, leaving 11 bases between them. CDR3 protein: CASSLGRLGNSPLHF. The CDR3 nucleotides read TGCGCCAGCAGCTTGGGGAGACTGGGAAATTCACCCCTCCACTTT.

This clonotype was seen ten or more times. The chain joins TRBV5-4 to TRBJ2-1, with D perhaps matching TRBD1 (6 bases). Germline V gene data show CDR1 as SGHNT and CDR2 as YYREEE (reference sequence). This CDR3 has 16 residues. Trimming stripped 0 bases from V and 4 bases from J, with 14 bases between. Written as DNA, the CDR3 is TGTGCCAGCAGCTTGGCCCGGGGACACACTTACAATGAGCAGTTCTTC. Translating it yields CASSLARGHTYNEQFF. Based on the CDR3 plus reference TRBV5-4 and TRBJ2-1, the full variable domain is ETGVTQSPTHLIKTRGQQVTLRCSSQSGHNTVSWYQQALGQGPQFIFQYYREEENGRGNFPPRFSGLQFPNYSSELNVNALELDDSALYLCASSLARGHTYNEQFFGPGTRLTVL.

This clonotype has at least ten counts. CDR3 DNA: TGTGCCAGCAGCTTAGGAGCTCAGGGGATCGTTATGATCACGTATACGCAGTATTTT. It translates to CASSLGAQGIVMITYTQYF. This rearrangement joins TRBV11-1 to TRBJ2-3; D is perhaps TRBD1 (6 bases). Germline CDR1 and CDR2: SGHAT and FQDESV (reference sequence). V lost 1 base and J 7 bases, leaving 27 bases between the germline ends. The CDR3 is made up of 19 amino acids.

This clonotype has just a few counts. The rearrangement uses TRBV7-2 and TRBJ2-5; tentatively, D is TRBD1 or TRBD2 (5 bases each). The CDR3 is 14 amino acids. Trimming shortened V by 1 base and J by 9 bases, and 15 bases separated the two germline ends. CDR1 and CDR2 (germline): SGHTA, FQGNSA. CDR3 region: CASSLDTGARAQYF. The CDR3, as DNA: TGTGCCAGCAGCTTAGATACCGGGGCGCGGGCCCAGTACTTC.

V gene TRBV4-2 combines with J gene TRBJ1-1; D ambiguous. This CDR3 comprises 13 residues. Germline assignment: CDR1 LGHNA and CDR2 YNFKEQ. V was clipped by 0 bases and J by 6 bases, with 8 bases between them. DNA for the CDR3: TGTGCCAGCAGCCAAGAACGAGGTTCTGAAGCTTTCTTT. Protein: CASSQERGSEAFF.

This clonotype was seen ten or more times. The chain links TRBV29-1 to TRBJ2-1, with D possibly called TRBD1 or TRBD2 (5 bases each). The CDR3 runs to 13 residues. The V end was cut by 6 bases, the J end by 15 bases, with 24 bases between. The germline gives CDR1 SQVTM, CDR2 ANQGSEA. The CDR3 here is CSVETGPGLGRFF. CDR3 nucleotides: TGCAGCGTAGAAACGGGACCTGGTCTAGGGCGGTTCTTC.

This clonotype has more than one count but fewer than ten. The chain uses TRBV11-2 and TRBJ2-1, with 8 bases matching TRBD2. V lost 7 bases to trimming and J lost 4 bases; unmatched junction nucleotides: 9. The CDR3 runs 15 residues. Germline V gene data show CDR1 as SGHAT and CDR2 as FQNNGV. CDR3: CASTPGGRSYNEQFF. Here the CDR3 DNA reads TGTGCCAGCACCCCGGGGGGGAGGTCATACAATGAGCAGTTCTTC.

This clonotype has a count of ten or more. This chain joins TRBV12-3 or TRBV12-4 and TRBJ2-5; the match to TRBD1 covers 7 bases. The CDR3 loop spans 15 amino acids. V shed 3 bases, J shed 3 bases, and the junction held 7 bases outside the gene matches. Written as DNA, the CDR3 is TGTGCCAGCAGTTTTAGGGGGCCTGCGAAAGAGACCCAGTACTTC. It codes for CASSFRGPAKETQYF.

This clonotype was seen a handful of times. The chain couples TRBV6-1 to TRBJ2-1, with D possibly TRBD1 on 6 matching bases. The CDR3 sequence is 14 residues long. CDR1 MNHNS and CDR2 SASEGT come from the germline V gene. Trimming pared 6 bases from V and 2 bases from J, leaving 11 bases between. CDR3 loop: CASRFGTTYNEQFF. The CDR3 nucleotides read TGTGCCAGCAGGTTTGGGACAACCTACAATGAGCAGTTCTTC.

A few counts support this clonotype. DNA for the CDR3: TGTGCCAGCAGCCAAGTTTTGGAGGGGGTGCGGTACTTC. It is translated as CASSQVLEGVRYF. The chain recombines TRBV4-2 with TRBJ2-4; D is tentatively TRBD1 or TRBD2 (6 bases each). This CDR3 region has 13 residues. Per germline, CDR1 LGHNA and CDR2 YNFKEQ. Trimming took off 1 base at V and 15 bases at J, with 16 bases between the two ends.

In its sample, this clonotype was seen many times. The CDR3 DNA sequence: TGTGCCAGCAGCCACGGGACCGGGGAGCTGTTTTTT. Encoded protein: CASSHGTGELFF. The V call is TRBV12-3 or TRBV12-4, the J call TRBJ2-2; D is unresolved. The CDR3 totals 12 residues. Trimming took 6 bases from V and 5 from J, leaving 7 bases between them.

This clonotype was detected ten times or more. The V and J genes are TRBV20-1 and TRBJ1-1; TRBD1 is a possible D gene (5 bases). The CDR3 has 13 residues. The V end was cut by 0 bases, the J end by 1 base, with 6 bases between. Germline V lookup: CDR1 DFQATT, CDR2 SNEGSKA (reference sequence). The CDR3 loop reads CSAREGQNTEAFF. DNA of the CDR3: TGCAGTGCTAGAGAAGGACAGAACACTGAAGCTTTCTTT.

V is TRBV29-1 and J is TRBJ2-4; 9 nucleotides line up with TRBD1. Per the germline V gene, CDR1 is SQVTM and CDR2 is ANQGSEA. CDR3 length: 16 residues. The trim removed 6 bases at V and 0 bases at J, leaving 9 bases unmatched. The DNA of the CDR3 is TGCAGCGTCGCCGGGACAGGGAATATAGCCAAAAACATTCAGTACTTC. Amino acid sequence: CSVAGTGNIAKNIQYF.

This clonotype has just a few counts. The chain links TRBV9 to TRBJ2-1; D remains ambiguous. The CDR3 is 14 amino acids. The V end lost 6 bases, the J end lost 10 bases, and 20 bases lay between the germline ends. Germline V lookup: CDR1 SGDLS, CDR2 YYNGEE. The CDR3 DNA sequence: TGTGCCAGCACCCCAAGCCCCGACCCCCAGGAGCAGTTCTTC. It specifies CASTPSPDPQEQFF.

In this sample, this clonotype turned up many times. The J gene is TRBJ2-7, the V gene TRBV10-3; D perhaps matches TRBD1 (6 bases). Germline V lookup: CDR1 ENHRY, CDR2 SYGVKD. The ends were cut back, 0 bases at V and 5 bases at J, with 17 bases in the middle. The CDR3 is 16 residues long. CDR3 amino acids: CAISESNLGAVHEQYF. The CDR3 nucleotides read TGTGCCATCAGTGAGTCAAATTTGGGGGCTGTCCACGAGCAGTACTTC.

This clonotype was found many times. The chain has TRBV24-1 and TRBJ2-3; TRBD2 might be the D (6 bases). The CDR3 length is 15 residues. Germline CDR1 KGHDR, CDR2 SFDVKD. Trimming took 1 base from V and 3 from J, leaving 10 bases between them. CDR3 sequence: CATSDLAGSTDTQYF. CDR3 nucleotide sequence: TGTGCCACCAGTGATTTAGCGGGTTCGACAGATACGCAGTATTTT.